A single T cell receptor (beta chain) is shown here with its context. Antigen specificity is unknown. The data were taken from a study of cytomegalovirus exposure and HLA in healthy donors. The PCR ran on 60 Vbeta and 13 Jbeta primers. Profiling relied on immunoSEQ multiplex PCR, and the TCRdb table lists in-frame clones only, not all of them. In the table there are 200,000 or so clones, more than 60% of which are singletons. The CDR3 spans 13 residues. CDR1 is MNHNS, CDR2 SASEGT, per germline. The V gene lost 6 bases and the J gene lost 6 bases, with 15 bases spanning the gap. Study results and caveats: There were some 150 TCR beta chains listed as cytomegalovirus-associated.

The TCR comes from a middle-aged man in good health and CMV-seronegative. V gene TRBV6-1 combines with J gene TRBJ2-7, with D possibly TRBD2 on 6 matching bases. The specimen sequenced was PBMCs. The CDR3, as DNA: TGTGCCAGCAGACCAGGGAGGTTCCTCGAGCAGTACTTC. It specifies CASRPGRFLEQYF.